This TCR beta chain was captured in a study of CD8+ T cells in alopecia areata. Study as a whole: Treated patients took oral tofacitinib at 5 to 10 mg twice daily.

Extracted RNA was reverse transcribed, and the resulting cDNA served as sequencing template. Data came from immunoSEQ multiplex PCR; TCRdb stores just in-frame clones and leaves some out. Among about 180,000 clones listed, roughly 63% were seen once. The V end was cut by 0 bases, the J end by 4 bases, with 13 bases between. The CDR3 is made up of 16 amino acids. Germline V gene sequence: CDR1 LNHNV, CDR2 YYDKDF (reference sequence). General study points: Many expanded lesional clones remained in scalp and blood on tofacitinib.

Treatment: oral pan-JAK inhibitor, 5-10 mg twice daily. Starting from PBMCs, sorting isolated CD4+ and CD8+ T cells. Points on this clone: Antigen unknown.

The genes are TRBV15 and TRBJ2-1, with D possibly matching TRBD2 (5 bases). Sequencing used CD4+ T cells sorted from blood, obtained at week 56, from a patient treated with tofacitinib. The origin of this receptor is a human donor with alopecia areata. The CDR3 DNA reads as TGTGCCACCAGCAGAGATAGGAGCGGACTTTACAATGAGCAGTTCTTC. It is translated as CATSRDRSGLYNEQFF.